This T cell receptor beta chain was found in a study of lymphopenia after photon versus proton radiotherapy. Regarding the study as a whole: Proton therapy kept repertoires fairly stable, unlike photons, which gained effector/memory cells.

The count of this clone is one. What it recognizes is unknown. Clones were read by immunoSEQ multiplex PCR, and TCRdb kept only the in-frame ones, dropping some. Among about 62,000 clones, approximately 90% were seen once, and the ten largest hold 9.5% to 15%. CDR1 is SGHVS, CDR2 FQNEAQ, per germline. The CDR3 is 14 residues long. J was trimmed by 9 bases and V by 1 base; bases with no gene match: 8. Source: peripheral blood, taken from a patient treated with proton-based radiotherapy. The chain is built from TRBV7-8 and TRBJ2-7, with 8 positions matching TRBD1. The receptor was derived from an elderly man with esophageal cancer. CDR3 protein: CASSLVGDRLGQYF. Here the CDR3 DNA reads TGTGCCAGCAGCTTAGTGGGGGACAGGTTAGGGCAGTACTTC.